The rows below give T cell receptor beta chains drawn from one sample of a study of beta chain features in type 1 diabetes. Here immunoSEQ multiplex PCR was the method, and the copy in TCRdb shows in-frame clones only, minus some. The top ten hold 2% to 2.5% of the sample, which has around 130,000 clones, around 17% seen once. The material sequenced was central memory CD4+ T cells from blood. Every receptor here comes from a man under 40 with type 1 diabetes. CDR3s leave out the opening cysteine and the closing phenylalanine or tryptophan.

j_call	v_call	cdr3_aa
TRBJ1-4	TRBV25-1	ASSRTGDLGYEKLF
TRBJ2-3	TRBV4-3	ASSHQAGGLSDTQY
TRBJ2-2	TRBV5-8	ASSSGQISGTGELF
TRBJ2-3	TRBV2	ASRTSPSTDTQY
TRBJ2-5	TRBV4-2	ASSQQLGSLQETQY
TRBJ2-5	TRBV4-3	ASSQGGGVAETQY
TRBJ1-2	TRBV7-2	ASSLVALQRTNYGYT
TRBJ1-2	TRBV4-3	ASSRAVDRVNYGYT
TRBJ2-7	TRBV30	AWSRGNEQY
TRBJ1-2	TRBV7-2	ASSERAGDGYT
TRBJ2-2	TRBV4-2	ASSPQITGKTGELF
TRBJ2-5	TRBV6-1	ASSRDRGQETQY
TRBJ2-1	TRBV6-5	ASSSPGTGIEQF
TRBJ1-2	TRBV7-2	AAEGQETNYGYT
TRBJ2-2	TRBV2	ASSPIRTGELF
TRBJ2-3	TRBV18	ASSPTRDTDTQY
TRBJ2-3	TRBV18	ASSPTPPGGAVVADTQY
TRBJ2-3	TRBV6-5	ASSYSGSADTQY
TRBJ2-7	TRBV7-9	ASSPGQGSSYEQY
TRBJ2-3	TRBV11-3	ASSPWPSGPESTQY
TRBJ2-7	TRBV7-9	ASSLGVEGYEQY
TRBJ2-3	TRBV4-2	ASSIGQGQPDTQY
TRBJ2-3	TRBV19	ASMASGTDTQY
TRBJ2-3	TRBV29-1	SVAGLAGGQVDTQY
TRBJ2-7	TRBV29-1	SAGRGYEQY
TRBJ2-6	TRBV5-1	ASSAAGAAGANVLT
TRBJ2-7	TRBV13	ASSFFRFIGGGTSYEQY
TRBJ1-2	TRBV9	ASSVAQGKGYGYT
TRBJ2-2	TRBV30	AWSLVAGELF
TRBJ2-1	TRBV7-2	ASSDRTSGGRYNEQF
TRBJ2-7	TRBV7-2	ASSSQTGGPFSGVLY
TRBJ2-7	TRBV9	ASSVGQGTSYEQY
TRBJ2-7	TRBV9	ASSPQTSSYEQY
TRBJ2-5	TRBV7-6	ASSPQGRGAETQY
TRBJ1-1	TRBV7-8	ASSPLLPSTEAF
TRBJ1-2	TRBV9	ASSVGTGAGGYT
TRBJ2-7	TRBV4-3	ASSQDRGSYEQY
TRBJ1-5	TRBV4-3	ASSQDRNQPQH
TRBJ2-6	TRBV5-1	ASTGTVSGANVLT
TRBJ1-6	TRBV5-1	ASGAGSYNSPLH
TRBJ2-1	TRBV28	ASPPSNRAQNEQF
TRBJ1-5	TRBV6-6	ASHNTGQPQH
TRBJ2-5	TRBV4-3	ASSPRQGGETQY
TRBJ2-1	TRBV10-3	AISRQGADYNEQF
TRBJ2-7	TRBV29-1	SVEGSSYEQY
TRBJ2-2	TRBV29-1	SGPRGLWITGELF